This T cell receptor (beta chain) was recovered during a study of T cells in Graves' hyperthyroidism and ophthalmopathy. Amplification targeted TCR beta CDR3 regions from RNA transcripts. The HTBI set primed first-round TCR CDR3 RT-PCR. Using its own MiXCR run on the multiplex PCR reads, TCRdb lists one record per CDR3 protein. The table lists 410,000 or so distinct CDR3 sequences, 14% to 15% of them singletons. This CDR3 is built from 13 residues. V was trimmed by 3 bases and J by 0 bases, leaving 6 bases between them. The germline V gene has CDR1 DFQATT and CDR2 SNEGSKA (reference sequence). The origin of this receptor is a man younger than 35 with Graves' ophthalmopathy. The chain links TRBV20-1 to TRBJ2-1; unclear D gene. Sequencing was done on a sample of blood. The CDR3 loop is CSARTNSYNEQFF. The CDR3 DNA reads as TGCAGTGCTAGGACCAACTCCTACAATGAGCAGTTCTTC.